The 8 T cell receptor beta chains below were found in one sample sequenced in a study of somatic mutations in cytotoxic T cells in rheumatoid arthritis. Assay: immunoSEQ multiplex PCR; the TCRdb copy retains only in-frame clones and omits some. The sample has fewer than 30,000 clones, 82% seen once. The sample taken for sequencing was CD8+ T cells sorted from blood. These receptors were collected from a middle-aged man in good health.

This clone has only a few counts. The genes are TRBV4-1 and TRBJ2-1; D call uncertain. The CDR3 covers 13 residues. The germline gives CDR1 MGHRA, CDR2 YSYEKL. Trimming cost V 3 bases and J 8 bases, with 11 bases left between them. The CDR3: CASSHSEPYEQFF. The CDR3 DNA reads TGCGCCAGCAGCCATTCTGAGCCGTATGAGCAGTTCTTC.

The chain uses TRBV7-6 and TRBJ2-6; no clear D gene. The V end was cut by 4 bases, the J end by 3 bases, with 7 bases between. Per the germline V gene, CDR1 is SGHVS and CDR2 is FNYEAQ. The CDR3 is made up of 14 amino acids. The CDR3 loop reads CASSSSVGANVLTF. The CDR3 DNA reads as TGTGCCAGCAGCTCCTCGGTTGGGGCCAACGTCCTGACTTTC.

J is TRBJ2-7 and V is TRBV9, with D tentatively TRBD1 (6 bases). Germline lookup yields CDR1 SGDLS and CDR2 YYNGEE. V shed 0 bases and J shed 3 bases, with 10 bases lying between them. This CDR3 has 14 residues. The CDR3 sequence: CASSVGGTIYEQYF. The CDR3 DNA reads TGTGCCAGCAGCGTAGGGGGGACAATCTACGAGCAGTACTTC. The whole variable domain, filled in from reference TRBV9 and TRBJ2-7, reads DSGVTQTPKHLITATGQRVTLRCSPRSGDLSVYWYQQSLDQGLQFLIQYYNGEERAKGNILERFSAQQFPDLHSELNLSSLELGDSALYFCASSVGGTIYEQYFGPGTRLTVT.

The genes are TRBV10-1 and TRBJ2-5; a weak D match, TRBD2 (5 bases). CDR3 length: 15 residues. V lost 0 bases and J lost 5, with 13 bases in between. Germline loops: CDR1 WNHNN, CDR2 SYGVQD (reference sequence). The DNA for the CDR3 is TGCGCCAGCAGTGAGTCGGGAGCGGAAGCGGAGACCCAGTACTTC. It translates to CASSESGAEAETQYF.

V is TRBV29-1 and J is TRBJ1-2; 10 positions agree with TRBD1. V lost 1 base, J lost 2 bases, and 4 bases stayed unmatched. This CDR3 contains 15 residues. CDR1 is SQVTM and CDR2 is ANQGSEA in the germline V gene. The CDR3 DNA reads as TGCAGCGTTGAAGGTTGGGACAGGGGAAACTATGGCTACACCTTC. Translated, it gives CSVEGWDRGNYGYTF. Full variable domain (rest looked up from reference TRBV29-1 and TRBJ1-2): SAVISQKPSRDICQRGTSLTIQCQVDSQVTMMFWYRQQPGQSLTLIATANQGSEATYESGFVIDKFPISRPNLTFSTLTVSNMSPEDSSIYLCSVEGWDRGNYGYTFGSGTRLTVV.

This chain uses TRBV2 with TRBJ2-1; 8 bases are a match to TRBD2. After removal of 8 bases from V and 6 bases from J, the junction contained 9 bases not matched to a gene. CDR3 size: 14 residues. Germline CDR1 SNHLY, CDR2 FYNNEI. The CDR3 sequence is CASYPGLVINEQFF. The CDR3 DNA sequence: TGTGCCAGCTACCCGGGACTAGTCATCAATGAGCAGTTCTTC.

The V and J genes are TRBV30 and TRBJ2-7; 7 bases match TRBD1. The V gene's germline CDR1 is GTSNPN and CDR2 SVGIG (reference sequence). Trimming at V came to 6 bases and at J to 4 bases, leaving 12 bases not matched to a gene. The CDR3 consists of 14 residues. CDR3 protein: CACLPGQTSYEQYF. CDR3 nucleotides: TGTGCCTGTTTGCCGGGACAGACATCTTACGAGCAGTACTTC.

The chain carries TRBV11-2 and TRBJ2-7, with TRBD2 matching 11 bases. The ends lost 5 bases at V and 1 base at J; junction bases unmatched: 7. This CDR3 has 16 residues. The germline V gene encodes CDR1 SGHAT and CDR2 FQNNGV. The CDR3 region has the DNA TGTGCCAGCAGCACCACCGGGACTAGCGGATCCTACGAGCAGTACTTC. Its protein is CASSTTGTSGSYEQYF.